The sequence of this T cell receptor (beta chain) was determined in a study of T cell repertoires in cytomegalovirus infection. Notes on the study in general: CMV-specific TCR beta clonotypes restricted by HLA-C were the ones dominating the ex vivo response. Pooled public TCR beta family frequency picked out CMV carriers with the relevant HLA.

TCRdb re-called the reads with MiXCR, one entry per CDR3 protein. Of roughly 68,000 distinct CDR3 sequences listed, 20% to 25% are singletons. Germline V CDR1 and CDR2: MGHRA, YSYEKL. The CDR3 is made up of 17 amino acids. With V trimmed by 1 base and J by 4 bases, 8 bases remained unmatched. Comment on this clonotype: Its antigen remains unknown.

The V call is TRBV4-1, the J call TRBJ1-4; the match to TRBD1 covers 8 bases. Specimen: PBMCs, sequenced either directly or after in vitro stimulation (not recorded which). This receptor was obtained from a human donor in good health (CMV status not recorded). Some clones in this sample may be carry-over from other donors' samples. The DNA of the CDR3 is TGCGCCAGCAGCCAAGTATCGAGGACAGGGCGTAATGAAAAACTGTTTTTT. It codes for CASSQVSRTGRNEKLFF.